Described below is a single TCR beta chain sequence and its context. Antigen: not known. The sample is drawn from a study of blood T cells in healthy people across ages. Whole-study findings and limits: Aged donors had fewer naive CD4+ cells and lower diversity than long-lived donors. Calculation of diversity from one million T cells yielded estimates considered to be underestimates.

The junction had 10 bases not matched to a gene; V was cut back by 6 bases and J by 0 bases. Germline V CDR1 and CDR2: DFQATT, SNEGSKA (reference sequence). This CDR3 has 16 residues. Using a J-beta primer mix together with a sample-barcoded 5' primer, a second PCR was run for roughly 7 to 11 cycles. Each cDNA molecule was tagged by a template-switch adaptor that had 12 random nucleotides. MiXCR was run by TCRdb on the 5' RACE reads, yielding one entry per CDR3 protein. The table shows hundreds of thousands of distinct CDR3 sequences, with 32% occurring only once. The TCR was taken from a woman aged 80 or older in good health. V usage is TRBV20-1 and J usage is TRBJ2-1, with 8 bases that match TRBD1. Sequencing was performed on blood. CDR3 DNA: TGCAGTGCCAATGGACAGGGTGGAGGCTCCTACAATGAGCAGTTCTTC. Translated, it gives CSANGQGGGSYNEQFF.